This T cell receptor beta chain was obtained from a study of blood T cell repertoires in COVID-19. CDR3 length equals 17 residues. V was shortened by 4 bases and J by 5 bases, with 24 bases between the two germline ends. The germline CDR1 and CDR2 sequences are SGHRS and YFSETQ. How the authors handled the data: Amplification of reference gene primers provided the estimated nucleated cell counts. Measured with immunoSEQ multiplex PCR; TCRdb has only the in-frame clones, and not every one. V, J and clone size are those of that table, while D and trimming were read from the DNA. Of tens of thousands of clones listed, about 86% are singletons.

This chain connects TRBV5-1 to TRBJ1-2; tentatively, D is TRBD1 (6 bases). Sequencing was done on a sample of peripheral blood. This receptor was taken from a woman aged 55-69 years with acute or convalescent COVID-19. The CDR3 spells CASSPRATSQGGYGYTF. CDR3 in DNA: TGCGCCAGCAGCCCACGAGCAACCTCACAGGGAGGGTATGGCTACACCTTC.